The 6 T cell receptor beta chains below come from one sample, sequenced in a study of T-cell memory formation after mild COVID-19. TCRdb re-called the 5' RACE reads with MiXCR, one entry per CDR3 protein. The sample lists around 250,000 distinct CDR3 sequences, around 15% occurring once. Sequencing used PBMCs or a T cell subset sorted from them (not recorded which). These receptors came from a young man who had mild COVID-19 (a few samples of this study predate the infection). Cell type and time point are not known.

The table lists this clonotype with a few counts. CDR3 amino acids: CASSQDRGSYNEQFF. Written as DNA, the CDR3 is TGCGCCAGCAGCCAAGACCGGGGTTCCTACAATGAGCAGTTCTTC. This sequence joins TRBV4-3 and TRBJ2-1, with a possible D match to TRBD2 (5 bases). V was trimmed by 0 bases and J by 1 base, leaving 7 bases between them. The CDR3 is 15 residues long. The germline V gene has CDR1 LGHNA and CDR2 YSLEER.

The rearrangement uses TRBV6-5 and TRBJ2-7; 13 bases are a match to TRBD2. With 6 bases clipped from V and 3 bases from J, the junction kept 14 bases outside the gene matches. Germline CDR1 and CDR2: MNHEY and SVGAGI. The CDR3 runs to 18 residues. The DNA of the CDR3 is TGTGCCAGCAGCCCCACTAGCGGGGGGGATCACCGCCACTACGAGCAGTACGTC. It specifies CASSPTSGGDHRHYEQYV.

In this sample, this clonotype turned up a few times. The chain recombines TRBV5-4 with TRBJ1-6; a possible D gene is TRBD1 (5 bases). The CDR3 length is 16 residues. V was trimmed by 4 bases and J by 9 bases, leaving 20 bases between them. Germline loops: CDR1 SGHNT, CDR2 YYREEE (reference sequence). The CDR3 sequence is CASSHYGTGGGSPLHF. CDR3 sequence (DNA): TGTGCCAGCAGCCACTACGGGACGGGTGGCGGTTCACCCCTCCACTTT. Together with reference TRBV5-4 and TRBJ1-6, the CDR3 gives the full variable domain: ETGVTQSPTHLIKTRGQQVTLRCSSQSGHNTVSWYQQALGQGPQFIFQYYREEENGRGNFPPRFSGLQFPNYSSELNVNALELDDSALYLCASSHYGTGGGSPLHFGNGTRLTVT.

This chain uses TRBV7-3 with TRBJ2-1, with 8 bases aligning to TRBD2. Trimming removed 8 bases from V and 8 bases from J; junction bases left unmatched: 8. The germline V gene has CDR1 SGHTA and CDR2 FQGTGA. The CDR3 spans 13 residues. The CDR3 bases are TGTGCCAGCGCGCGGGGGGCCGGCGATGAGCAGTTCTTC. Its translation is CASARGAGDEQFF.

This clonotype was observed a handful of times. As DNA, the CDR3 is TGTGCCAGCAGTTTCGCACAGGGGTTCGAGACCCAGTACTTC. It translates to CASSFAQGFETQYF. The chain couples TRBV5-6 to TRBJ2-5; 7 nucleotides align to TRBD1. The CDR3 is made up of 14 amino acids. V shed 5 bases, J shed 5 bases, and the junction held 9 bases outside the gene matches. Germline CDR1 SGHDT, CDR2 YYEEEE.

This clonotype has ten or more counts. V and J are TRBV5-1 and TRBJ2-1, with 10 bases fitting TRBD2. V lost 2 bases and J lost 9; bases outside the gene matches: 8. The CDR3 contains 15 residues. Germline CDR1 and CDR2: SGHRS and YFSETQ. This CDR3 reads CASSFSGGQKSEQFF. CDR3 in DNA: TGCGCCAGCAGCTTTAGCGGGGGGCAAAAATCTGAGCAGTTCTTC.